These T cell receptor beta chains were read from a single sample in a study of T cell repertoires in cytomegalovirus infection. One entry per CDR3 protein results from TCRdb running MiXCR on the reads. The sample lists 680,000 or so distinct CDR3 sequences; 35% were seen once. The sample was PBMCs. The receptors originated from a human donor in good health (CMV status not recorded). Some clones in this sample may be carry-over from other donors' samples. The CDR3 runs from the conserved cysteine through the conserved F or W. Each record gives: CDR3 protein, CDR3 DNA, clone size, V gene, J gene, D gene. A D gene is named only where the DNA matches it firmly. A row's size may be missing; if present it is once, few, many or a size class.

CASSLLVNEQFF,TGTGCCAGCAGCTTATTGGTGAATGAGCAGTTCTTC,many,TRBV7-2,TRBJ2-1,NA
CASRPPGLTDTQYF,TGTGCCAGCAGACCCCCGGGGTTAACAGATACGCAGTATTTT,few,TRBV6-1,TRBJ2-3,NA
CASSDRPGDIQYF,TGTGCCAGCAGCGACCGCCCTGGGGACATTCAGTACTTC,NA,TRBV7-8,TRBJ2-4,NA
CASRPNKNNEQFF,TGTGCCAGCAGGCCAAACAAAAACAATGAGCAGTTCTTC,few,TRBV6-6,TRBJ2-1,NA
CASSPSFNSPLHF,TGTGCCAGCAGTCCTTCGTTCAATTCACCCCTCCACTTT,few,TRBV7-4,TRBJ1-6,NA
CASSLAAGESYGYNF,TGTGCCAGCAGCTTGGCCGCAGGGGAAAGCTATGGCTACAACTTC,NA,TRBV5-4,TRBJ1-2,NA
CASSQKHGADTQYF,TGCGCCAGCAGCCAGAAGCATGGAGCAGATACGCAGTATTTT,few,TRBV4-1,TRBJ2-3,NA
CASSDLGTGRANTEAFF,TGTGCCAGCAGTGACCTTGGGACAGGGAGGGCGAACACTGAAGCTTTCTTT,few,TRBV6-1,TRBJ1-1,TRBD1
CASSLRPGTGTGELFF,TGTGCCAGCAGTTTACGCCCAGGGACGGGCACCGGGGAGCTGTTTTTT,NA,TRBV12-3/TRBV12-4,TRBJ2-2,NA
CASSLGGFEQFF,TGTGCCAGCAGCTTGGGTGGTTTTGAGCAGTTCTTC,NA,TRBV5-6,TRBJ2-1,NA
CASSPTFTGTASSYEQYF,TGTGCCAGCAGCCCGACATTTACCGGGACAGCTAGCTCCTACGAGCAGTACTTC,NA,TRBV6-5,TRBJ2-7,TRBD1
CASRSQGSGNTIYF,TGTGCCAGCAGATCGCAGGGGAGCGGAAACACCATATATTTT,few,TRBV28,TRBJ1-3,NA
CASRTSSGTDTQYF,TGTGCCAGTAGGACTAGTAGTGGCACAGATACTCAGTATTTT,NA,TRBV19,TRBJ2-3,NA
CASSLEFSRGVSNQPQHF,TGTGCCAGCAGCTTAGAGTTCTCCAGGGGGGTAAGCAATCAGCCCCAGCATTTT,NA,TRBV7-6,TRBJ1-5,TRBD1
CATSRDRDRGGTEAFF,TGTGCCACCAGCAGAGATCGCGACAGGGGGGGCACTGAAGCTTTCTTT,NA,TRBV15,TRBJ1-1,TRBD1
CASSSGTPGRDYGYTF,TGTGCCAGCAGTTCGGGTACGCCGGGAAGAGACTATGGCTACACCTTC,NA,TRBV28,TRBJ1-2,NA
CASSFPLTSGRARGTQYF,TGTGCCAGCAGCTTCCCCTTGACTAGCGGGAGGGCGAGAGGTACGCAGTATTTT,NA,TRBV7-9,TRBJ2-3,TRBD2
CASSPYNSGANVLTF,TGTGCCAGCAGCCCCTACAACTCTGGGGCCAACGTCCTGACTTTC,NA,TRBV14,TRBJ2-6,NA
CASSQDRGITGELFF,TGCGCCAGCAGCCAAGATCGGGGCATCACCGGGGAGCTGTTTTTT,few,TRBV4-1,TRBJ2-2,NA
CASSIRLAGQTDTQYF,TGTGCCAGCAGCATCCGACTAGCGGGACAGACAGATACGCAGTATTTT,NA,TRBV9,TRBJ2-3,TRBD2
CASSPSPFGSTDTQYF,TGTGCCAGCAGTCCCTCCCCCTTCGGCAGCACAGATACGCAGTATTTT,NA,TRBV28,TRBJ2-3,NA
CASSLATLTGVDEAFF,TGTGCCAGCAGCTTAGCCACCCTGACAGGGGTAGATGAGGCTTTCTTT,few,TRBV7-2,TRBJ1-1,TRBD1
CASSQGQYNEQFF,TGTGCCAGCAGTCAGGGACAGTACAATGAGCAGTTCTTC,NA,TRBV12-3/TRBV12-4,TRBJ2-1,TRBD1
CASSYGRGADYGYTF,TGTGCCAGCAGTTACGGTCGGGGGGCTGACTATGGCTACACCTTC,once,TRBV6-6,TRBJ1-2,NA
CATSDLRTYEQYF,TGTGCCACCAGTGACCTTCGTACCTACGAGCAGTACTTC,NA,TRBV24-1,TRBJ2-7,NA
CASSLAPGGSGANVLTF,TGTGCCAGCAGCTTGGCTCCAGGGGGCTCTGGGGCCAACGTCCTGACTTTC,NA,TRBV7-2,TRBJ2-6,TRBD1